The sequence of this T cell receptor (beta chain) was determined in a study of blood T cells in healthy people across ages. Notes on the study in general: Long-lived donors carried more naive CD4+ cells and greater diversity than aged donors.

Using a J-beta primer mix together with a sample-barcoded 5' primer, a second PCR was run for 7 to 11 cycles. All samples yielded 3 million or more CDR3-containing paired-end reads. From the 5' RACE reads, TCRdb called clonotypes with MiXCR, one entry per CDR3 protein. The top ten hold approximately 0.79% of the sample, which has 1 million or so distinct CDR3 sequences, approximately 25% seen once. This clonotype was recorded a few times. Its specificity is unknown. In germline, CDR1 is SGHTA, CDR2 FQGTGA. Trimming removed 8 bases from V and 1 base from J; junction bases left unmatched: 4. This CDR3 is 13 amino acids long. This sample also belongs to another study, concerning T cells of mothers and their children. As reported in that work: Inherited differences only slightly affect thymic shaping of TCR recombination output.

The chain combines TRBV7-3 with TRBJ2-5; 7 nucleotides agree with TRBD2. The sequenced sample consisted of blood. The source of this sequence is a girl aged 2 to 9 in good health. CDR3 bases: TGTGCCAGCGGTTGGGGGGGCCAAGAGACCCAGTACTTC. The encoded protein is CASGWGGQETQYF.